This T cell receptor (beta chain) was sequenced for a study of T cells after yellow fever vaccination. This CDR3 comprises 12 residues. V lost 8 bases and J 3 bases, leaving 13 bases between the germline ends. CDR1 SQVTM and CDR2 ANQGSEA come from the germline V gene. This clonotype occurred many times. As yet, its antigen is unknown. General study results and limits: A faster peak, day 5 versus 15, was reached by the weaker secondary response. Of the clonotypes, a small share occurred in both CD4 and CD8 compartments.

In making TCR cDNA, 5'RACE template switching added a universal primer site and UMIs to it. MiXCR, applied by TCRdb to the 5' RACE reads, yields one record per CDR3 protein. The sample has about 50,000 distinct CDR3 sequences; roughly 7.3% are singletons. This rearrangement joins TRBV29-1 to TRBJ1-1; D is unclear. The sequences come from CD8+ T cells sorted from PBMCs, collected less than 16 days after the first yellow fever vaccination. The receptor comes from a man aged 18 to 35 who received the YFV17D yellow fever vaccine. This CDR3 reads CSIRKGDTEAFF. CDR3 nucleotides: TGCAGCATTCGAAAGGGCGACACTGAAGCTTTCTTT.